This T cell receptor (beta chain) comes out of a study of STAT5B mutations in CD4+ large granular lymphocyte leukemia. Regarding the study as a whole: No patients shared main leukemic clonotypes, though 20% to 25% appeared at low frequency elsewhere.

Profiled with immunoSEQ multiplex PCR; TCRdb holds only in-frame clones, not every one. In the table there are tens of thousands of clones, 70% to 80% of which are singletons. This clone appeared a few times. Its specificity is unknown. This receptor was taken from a human donor in good health. The material sequenced was CD4+ T cells from blood buffy coats.

The CDR3 DNA reads TGTGCCAGCAGTGAAGCAGGAAGCTATGGCTACACCTTC. Residues: CASSEAGSYGYTF. This rearrangement joins TRBV2 to TRBJ1-2, with D hard to call. Per the germline V gene, CDR1 is SNHLY and CDR2 is FYNNEI. The CDR3 is made up of 13 amino acids. Trimming cost V 0 bases and J 4 bases, with 6 bases left between them.